The 14 T cell receptor beta chains given below trace back to one sample, sequenced in a study of blood T cell repertoires in COVID-19. Using immunoSEQ multiplex PCR, the repertoire was profiled, and TCRdb retains in-frame clones only, with some absent. The sample lists 25,000 to 35,000 clones, around 94% seen once, with 0.65% to 0.95% in the top ten. The sequencing input was peripheral blood. These receptors all come from an older woman with COVID-19, enrolled during active disease.

The chain uses TRBV4-1 and TRBJ2-7, with D perhaps TRBD1 (6 bases). Per the germline V gene, CDR1 is MGHRA and CDR2 is YSYEKL. V lost 6 bases and J lost 0, with 9 bases in between. This CDR3 region has 13 residues. The CDR3 region is CASSRQVSYEQYF. CDR3 sequence (DNA): TGCGCCAGCAGTCGACAGGTCTCCTACGAGCAGTACTTC.

V gene TRBV14 combines with J gene TRBJ2-4; TRBD2 agrees at 9 bases. Germline values: CDR1 SGHDN, CDR2 FVKESK. The ends lost 6 bases at V and 2 bases at J; junction bases unmatched: 20. CDR3 length: 20 amino acids. CDR3 sequence reads: CASSSNRPSGTPGTKNIQYF. In nucleotides, the CDR3 is TGTGCCAGCAGTTCTAACCGCCCTAGCGGGACCCCCGGGACCAAAAACATTCAGTACTTC.

This chain uses TRBV2 with TRBJ2-2; 8 nucleotides align to TRBD1. Trimming cost V 6 bases and J 0 bases; bases outside gene matches: 6. Germline CDR1 SNHLY, CDR2 FYNNEI. This CDR3 is built from 16 residues. Here the CDR3 reads CASRYRDRPNTGELFF. The CDR3 region has the DNA TGTGCCAGCAGATACCGGGACAGGCCGAACACCGGGGAGCTGTTTTTT.

The genes are TRBV5-1 and TRBJ2-1; unclear D gene. The CDR3 has 13 amino acids. Germline V gene data show CDR1 as SGHRS and CDR2 as YFSETQ. V lost 4 bases and J 1 base, leaving 6 bases between the germline ends. The CDR3 here is CASSVGSYNEQFF. DNA of the CDR3: TGCGCCAGCAGCGTCGGGTCCTACAATGAGCAGTTCTTC.

CDR3 DNA sequence: TGTGCCAGTAGTATTTTGTCTGGGACAGCGAACACCGGGGAGCTGTTTTTT. As protein: CASSILSGTANTGELFF. This chain links TRBV19 with TRBJ2-2; 7 nucleotides agree with TRBD1. The CDR3 covers 17 residues. Germline CDR1 reads LNHDA; CDR2 reads SQIVND (reference sequence). With V trimmed by 3 bases and J by 0 bases, 7 bases remained unmatched. Variable domain in full (rest from reference TRBV19 and TRBJ2-2): DGGITQSPKYLFRKEGQNVTLSCEQNLNHDAMYWYRQDPGQGLRLIYYSQIVNDFQKGDIAEGYSVSREKKESFPLTVTSAQKNPTAFYLCASSILSGTANTGELFFGEGSRLTVL.

The rearrangement links TRBV6-2 or TRBV6-3 to TRBJ1-1; 7 positions match TRBD1. This CDR3 comprises 17 residues. Per germline, CDR1 MNHEY and CDR2 SVGEGT. Losses at the gene ends were 0 bases for V and 0 bases for J; bases not matched to a gene: 7. The CDR3 is CASSYSSRGRMNTEAFF. CDR3 nucleotides: TGTGCCAGCAGTTACTCGAGTAGGGGGCGGATGAACACTGAAGCTTTCTTT.

This clone was recorded a few times. This chain connects TRBV9 to TRBJ2-3; 7 positions agree with TRBD2. V dropped 0 bases and J dropped 1; count of bases not matched to a gene: 5. The CDR3 has 16 amino acids. CDR1 SGDLS and CDR2 YYNGEE come from the germline V gene. CDR3 region: CASSVVGGGGTDTQYF. CDR3 coding DNA: TGTGCCAGCAGCGTAGTCGGGGGAGGGGGCACAGATACGCAGTATTTT.

This chain connects TRBV6-5 to TRBJ2-7, with D maybe TRBD2 (6 bases). Germline V gene data show CDR1 as MNHEY and CDR2 as SVGAGI. CDR3 length equals 14 residues. The V gene lost 5 bases and the J gene lost 5 bases, with 16 bases spanning the gap. Written as DNA, the CDR3 is TGTGCCAGCAGTCCCCCCGGGGGTTGGGACGAGCAGTACTTC. Amino acids: CASSPPGGWDEQYF.

The V gene is TRBV28, the J gene TRBJ1-5; D unclear. The length of the CDR3 is 16 residues. CDR1 is MDHEN, CDR2 SYDVKM, per germline. With 6 bases removed from V and 3 bases from J, the gap between germline ends came to 18 bases. CDR3 in amino acids: CASSPLARISNQPQHF. In DNA, the CDR3 is TGTGCCAGCAGCCCCTTGGCCAGGATCTCCAATCAGCCCCAGCATTTT.

Here the CDR3 reads CASRQGNTGELFF. In DNA, the CDR3 is TGTGCCAGTAGACAGGGAAACACCGGGGAGCTGTTTTTT. J is TRBJ2-2 and V is TRBV19; tentatively, D is TRBD1 (6 bases). V was cut by 6 bases and J by 2 bases, with 7 bases left in between. Germline-derived CDR1 and CDR2 are LNHDA and SQIVND (reference sequence). The CDR3 sequence is 13 residues long.

This chain connects TRBV18 to TRBJ2-1; TRBD2 might be the D (6 bases). The V gene's germline CDR1 is KGHSH and CDR2 LQKENI. Trimming shortened V by 3 bases and J by 5 bases, and 8 bases separated the two germline ends. This CDR3 contains 13 residues. CDR3 DNA sequence: TGTGCCAGCTCACCCGGGAGAAACAATGAGCAGTTCTTC. This translates into CASSPGRNNEQFF.

This clone showed up just a few times. The rearrangement links TRBV15 to TRBJ1-1; 10 bases map to TRBD1. This CDR3 is built from 16 residues. Germline V gives CDR1 LNHNV, CDR2 YYDKDF (reference sequence). Trimming took 2 bases from V and 4 from J; bases not matched to a gene: 7. The CDR3 sequence is CATSRSRTGGTTEAFF. For the CDR3, the DNA is TGTGCCACCAGCAGATCTCGGACAGGGGGAACCACTGAAGCTTTCTTT.

This chain joins TRBV3-1 (or the pseudogene TRBV3-2) and TRBJ2-7; the D gene is possibly TRBD2 (6 bases). The V gene's germline CDR1 is LGHDT and CDR2 YNNKEL (reference sequence). V dropped 2 bases and J dropped 5 bases, with 16 bases sitting between them. The CDR3 totals 15 residues. CDR3 sequence (DNA): TGTGCCAGCAGCCAACGGCAACGGGAGCAGAACGAGCAGTACTTC. Its translation: CASSQRQREQNEQYF.

Only one count was recorded for this clone. The CDR3 bases are TGTGCCACCAGTGATCACAGGGGAAACACCGGGGAGCTGTTTTTT. It specifies CATSDHRGNTGELFF. The chain has TRBV24-1 and TRBJ2-2, with 7 bases fitting TRBD1. CDR1 is KGHDR, CDR2 SFDVKD, per germline. The CDR3 extends over 15 amino acids. The V gene end was trimmed by 3 bases and the J gene end by 2 bases; junction bases not matched to a gene: 2.